This T cell receptor beta chain was identified in a study of cytomegalovirus exposure and HLA in healthy donors. The study ran its PCR with 60 Vbeta and 13 Jbeta primers. The data were produced by immunoSEQ multiplex PCR, yet TCRdb's version contains in-frame clones alone and is incomplete. The sample holds more than 65,000 clones, around 77% seen once. Notes on the study in general: Later analysis showed TCR association rates varying by HLA locus, highest for DRB1 and lowest for HLA-C.

This clone was seen only a few times. What it binds is unknown. All donors participated as healthy donors of bone marrow. Each donor was nominally healthy when sampled (though unrecorded immune exposures were likely). This clonotype was sampled from a woman aged 40 to 50 in good health and CMV-seropositive. The sample comprised PBMCs.

CDR3 sequence reads: CASSSPGQGAVEQYF. The CDR3, as DNA: TGTGCCAGCAGTTCGCCGGGACAGGGGGCGGTGGAGCAGTACTTC. V usage is TRBV2 and J usage is TRBJ2-7; 12 positions match TRBD1. Germline loops: CDR1 SNHLY, CDR2 FYNNEI. The V and J ends lost 5 bases and 7 bases, in that order; junction bases with no gene match: 9. This CDR3 is built from 15 residues.